One and the same sample provided the 18 T cell receptor beta chains below, sequenced in a study of T cell responses to AZD1222 COVID-19 vaccine. TCRdb keeps only in-frame clones here, not all; method: immunoSEQ multiplex PCR. The sample lists around 140,000 clones; about 89% were seen once. The specimen comprised peripheral blood, sampled on day 0 of AZD1222 vaccination. Receptors originate from an adult in good health.

The chain is built from TRBV5-5 and TRBJ1-1; 7 bases line up with TRBD1. V lost 4 bases and J lost 3; bases outside the gene matches: 9. This CDR3 contains 15 residues. CDR1 is SGHKS, CDR2 YYEKEE, per germline (reference sequence). CDR3 bases: TGTGCCAGCAGCGCTCGACAGGGAGGGGACACTGAAGCTTTCTTT. As protein: CASSARQGGDTEAFF.

This clone appeared a few times. The J gene is TRBJ2-7, the V gene TRBV24-1; D possibly matches TRBD1 or TRBD2 (5 bases each). This CDR3 contains 12 residues. Deletions cut 2 bases from V and 5 bases from J, with 6 bases between. Germline V lookup: CDR1 KGHDR, CDR2 SFDVKD. The chain's CDR3 is CATSDWGHEQYF. In nucleotides, the CDR3 is TGTGCCACCAGTGATTGGGGACACGAGCAGTACTTC.

The chain recombines TRBV6-5 with TRBJ1-5, with a tentative D call TRBD1 (5 bases). This CDR3 region has 15 residues. Deletions cut 0 bases from V and 6 bases from J, with 12 bases between. Germline CDR1 is MNHEY and CDR2 is SVGAGI. The DNA of the CDR3 is TGTGCCAGCAGTTACTCGTCCAGGGCAAGTCAGCCCCAGCATTTT. Protein product: CASSYSSRASQPQHF.

The CDR3 DNA is TGTGCCAGCAGCAAATATGGACAGGGAACCGGCCAGCCCCAGCATTTT. This gives the protein CASSKYGQGTGQPQHF. This rearrangement joins TRBV21-1 to TRBJ1-5; the DNA was not used to check the table's D call, TRBD1. TRBV21-1 is reported as a pseudogene. This CDR3 comprises 16 residues.

The chain employs TRBV28 and TRBJ1-1; D not certain. Trimming shortened V by 2 bases and J by 6 bases, and 13 bases separated the two germline ends. CDR3 length equals 14 residues. Germline V gene sequence: CDR1 MDHEN, CDR2 SYDVKM. Here the CDR3 DNA reads TGTGCCAGCAGTTTAGTCGGCGGGAGCGCTGAAGCTTTCTTT. Encoded protein: CASSLVGGSAEAFF.

The chain uses TRBV19 and TRBJ1-2; D is perhaps TRBD1 (5 bases). This CDR3 has 13 amino acids. V was clipped by 6 bases and J by 4 bases, with 12 bases between them. Germline V gives CDR1 LNHDA, CDR2 SQIVND (reference sequence). The chain's CDR3 is CASRPQGAYGYTF. The CDR3 DNA follows: TGTGCCAGTAGACCTCAGGGAGCCTATGGCTACACCTTC.

The V and J genes are TRBV3-1 (or the pseudogene TRBV3-2) and TRBJ1-1, with D perhaps TRBD1 (5 bases). The CDR3 contains 15 residues. Germline assignment: CDR1 LGHDT and CDR2 YNNKEL (reference sequence). V lost 3 bases, J lost 0 bases, and 11 bases lay in between. This CDR3 reads CASSQLGEMNTEAFF. The DNA for the CDR3 is TGTGCCAGCAGCCAGTTAGGGGAAATGAACACTGAAGCTTTCTTT.

This chain links TRBV4-1 with TRBJ2-2; 13 bases line up with TRBD2. This CDR3 is built from 15 residues. V gave up 4 bases and J gave up 5 bases; unmatched junction bases: 1. Germline-derived CDR1 and CDR2 are MGHRA and YSYEKL. CDR3 in DNA: TGCGCCAGCAGCCGGGGACTAGCGGGGACCGGGGAGCTGTTTTTT. This codes for CASSRGLAGTGELFF.

The chain carries TRBV7-2 and TRBJ1-4; TRBD1 agrees at 8 bases. V dropped 3 bases and J dropped 4; count of bases not matched to a gene: 1. Germline V gene data show CDR1 as SGHTA and CDR2 as FQGNSA. The CDR3 totals 14 residues. The DNA of the CDR3 is TGTGCCAGCAGCTTCGGACAGGGTAATGAAAAACTGTTTTTT. It translates to CASSFGQGNEKLFF.

This clone came up once. V usage is TRBV5-1 and J usage is TRBJ2-5; D is possibly TRBD1 or TRBD2 (6 bases each). Trimming removed 2 bases at V and 2 bases at J, with 10 bases between. This CDR3 comprises 14 residues. Germline V gene sequence: CDR1 SGHRS, CDR2 YFSETQ. The CDR3: CASSFEGGQETQYF. The CDR3 DNA sequence: TGCGCCAGCAGCTTCGAGGGGGGACAAGAGACCCAGTACTTC.

The rearrangement links TRBV5-5 to TRBJ2-5; tentatively, D is TRBD2 (5 bases). Germline CDR1 reads SGHKS; CDR2 reads YYEKEE (reference sequence). The CDR3 extends over 15 amino acids. V dropped 0 bases and J dropped 5 bases, with 14 bases sitting between them. CDR3 sequence reads: CASSLGPRSGETQYF. The CDR3 region has the DNA TGTGCCAGCAGCTTGGGGCCCCGTTCGGGGGAGACCCAGTACTTC.

The CDR3 protein is CASSPYPAGRSGNTIYF. In DNA form, the CDR3 reads TGCGCCAGCAGCCCCTACCCGGCAGGTCGGTCTGGAAACACCATATATTTT. The chain carries TRBV4-3 and TRBJ1-3; D is unresolved. Germline V CDR1 and CDR2: LGHNA, YSLEER. Trimming took off 4 bases at V and 1 base at J, with 17 bases between the two ends. The CDR3 is made up of 17 amino acids.

This clone was seen only a few times. The V gene is TRBV10-3, the J gene TRBJ1-5; a weak D match, TRBD1 (6 bases). CDR1 ENHRY and CDR2 SYGVKD come from the germline V gene. This CDR3 contains 14 residues. Trimming took 2 bases from V and 3 from J, leaving 8 bases between them. DNA of the CDR3: TGTGCCATCAGTGAGGAGGGGGTCAATCAGCCCCAGCATTTT. Translating it yields CAISEEGVNQPQHF.

V gene TRBV3-1 (or the pseudogene TRBV3-2) combines with J gene TRBJ1-1; weak D call: TRBD1 (6 bases). The germline V gene has CDR1 LGHDT and CDR2 YNNKEL (reference sequence). V lost 5 bases and J lost 4, with 17 bases in between. The CDR3 covers 15 residues. The CDR3 coding sequence is TGTGCCAGCAGCGTTCGAGGAGGAGGGGGCACTGAAGCTTTCTTT. It encodes CASSVRGGGGTEAFF.

This clone was observed a single time. The V and J genes are TRBV5-1 and TRBJ2-3, with no clear D. Germline V gives CDR1 SGHRS, CDR2 YFSETQ. V was clipped by 7 bases and J by 2 bases, with 5 bases between them. The CDR3 has 11 residues. The chain's CDR3 is CASGYTDTQYF. The CDR3 DNA follows: TGCGCCAGCGGCTACACAGATACGCAGTATTTT.

This CDR3 reads CASSFRRPNTEAFF. The CDR3, as DNA: TGCGCCAGCAGCTTCCGGCGGCCGAACACTGAAGCTTTCTTT. The V call is TRBV5-1, the J call TRBJ1-1; D gene unclear. The CDR3 covers 14 residues. Trimming removed 2 bases at V and 1 base at J, with 9 bases between. Per the germline V gene, CDR1 is SGHRS and CDR2 is YFSETQ.

This chain links TRBV19 with TRBJ1-5, with 7 bases aligning to TRBD1. The ends lost 4 bases at V and 5 bases at J; junction bases unmatched: 11. The CDR3 runs 16 residues. Germline V gene sequence: CDR1 LNHDA, CDR2 SQIVND (reference sequence). The CDR3 sequence is CASSTRQGPFDQPQHF. The CDR3 DNA follows: TGTGCCAGTAGTACAAGACAGGGCCCGTTTGATCAGCCCCAGCATTTT. Using reference TRBV19 and TRBJ1-5 for the parts outside the CDR3, the full variable domain is DGGITQSPKYLFRKEGQNVTLSCEQNLNHDAMYWYRQDPGQGLRLIYYSQIVNDFQKGDIAEGYSVSREKKESFPLTVTSAQKNPTAFYLCASSTRQGPFDQPQHFGDGTRLSIL.

The chain recombines TRBV7-3 with TRBJ2-1; TRBD2 is a possible D gene (5 bases). V dropped 1 base and J dropped 0 bases, with 10 bases sitting between them. Looked up from germline, CDR1 is SGHTA and CDR2 is FQGTGA. CDR3 length: 16 residues. CDR3 amino acids: CASSLNGVSSYNEQFF. CDR3 nucleotides: TGTGCCAGCAGCTTAAACGGGGTTAGCTCCTACAATGAGCAGTTCTTC.